This TCR beta chain originates from a study of blood T cell repertoires in COVID-19. Turning to the study itself: From T cells, B-cell-depleted T cells, or PBMCs came the material, which was cDNA or gDNA.

The CDR3 runs to 12 residues. Trimming shortened V by 2 bases and J by 7 bases, and 8 bases separated the two germline ends. From germline, CDR1 is MNHEY and CDR2 SVGAGI. Authors' analysis steps: The assay estimated nucleated cells by amplifying reference gene primers. Libraries were prepared by immunoSEQ multiplex PCR; TCRdb keeps only in-frame clonotypes and omits some of them. That table is the source of V, J and clone size, and D and trimming were worked out from the DNA. Among around 69,000 clones listed, 70% to 90% were seen once. Sequenced material: peripheral blood. The clonotype comes from a man aged 45 to 65 with active COVID-19. This rearrangement joins TRBV6-5 to TRBJ1-2; D is ambiguous. This CDR3 is CASSYGGSGYTF. The CDR3 DNA sequence: TGTGCCAGCAGTTACGGAGGGAGTGGCTACACCTTC.